The entry that follows covers one T cell receptor (beta chain) sequence. It has no known antigen specificity. Within one base of it there is no much larger clone, and no base qualities were kept. This sample stems from a study of a mutant IDH1 vaccine in newly diagnosed glioma (dated by TCRdb to the early 2020s). Background on the whole study: Across visits V03 through V10, patients got a total of eight vaccinations, given in weeks 1, 3, 5, 7, 11, 15, 19 and 23. Vaccination began 4-6 weeks after radiotherapy alone, or alongside temozolomide cycles in the chemotherapy-containing groups. Of the roughly 32 patients who were treated, about 62% were male and approximately 38% were female, and the mean age was about 37 years. Prior to enrollment, patients had been given standard therapy consisting of radiotherapy alone, temozolomide alone, or radiochemotherapy with temozolomide, with the combination given to most patients. Peripheral blood was collected at six visits: V03 (baseline), V05, V07, V10, V12 and V13. For exploratory analyses, longitudinal TCRB deep sequencing was carried out in 25 treated patients wherever samples were available.

Receptors were amplified or captured by the immunoSEQ multiplex PCR assay. Rearranged TCR beta chain sequences were amplified with the hsTCRB Kit following the manufacturer's protocol. An Illumina MiSeq was used to sequence the TCRB libraries. The authors' analysis ran thus. The proprietary platform of the kit vendor was used for demultiplexing, trimming and gene mapping. In its TCRdb copy, this immuneACCESS table keeps in-frame sequences only and misses some clones. Where compared with another copy, unresolved V genes explain less than half of these, and the others have no known cause. V, J and clone size reflect that table, while D and trimming were determined from the DNA. The sample table contains about 82,000 clones; only one count was recorded for over 75% of them. Jointly, the top ten make up approximately 2% of the sample. The sample's time point label, decoded: week 23, last vaccination. Every vaccine dose consisted of 300 ug of a 20-mer mutant IDH1 peptide in Montanide, administered subcutaneously together with topical imiquimod. The donors had newly diagnosed IDH1-mutant astrocytomas of WHO grade 3 or 4 that showed loss of nuclear ATRX. The samples were drawn from NOA16, a multicentre, single-arm, open-label phase I trial in Germany that tested a mutant IDH1 peptide vaccine in humans for the first time. Genomic DNA for TCRB sequencing was isolated from EDTA blood with the DNeasy Blood and Tissue Kit.

General study outcomes and caveats: PBMC samples for TCRB deep sequencing were selected based on availability. It was noted by the authors that analyses of patient blood samples could not be reproduced owing to sample limitations. Vaccine-induced immune responses across multiple MHC alleles were detected in 93.3% of patients. Pseudoprogression appeared unrelated to alterations in the top peripheral T cell clonotypes detected by TCRB sequencing.

Including cysteine and phenylalanine, the CDR3 has 17 amino acids. Just the 51-base CDR3 DNA is kept, in frame starting at base 1. CDR1 and CDR2 are drawn from the germline V gene (reference sequence): GTSNPN, SVGIG. The germline V and J ends show losses of 7 bases and 0 bases respectively, and no gene match explains 11 bases of the junction. This specimen was PBMCs, taken from a glioma patient whose treatment included an IDH1 peptide vaccine. In this chain, TRBV30 is recombined with TRBJ2-6, with 8 middle bases fitting TRBD1. The TCR was taken from a man aged 25-45 years with glioma. Some clones in this sample may be carry-over from other donors' samples. The CDR3 corresponds to CAFHRDRTSSGANVLTF. The bases are TGTGCCTTCCATCGGGACAGGACTTCCTCTGGGGCCAACGTCCTGACTTTC. The CDR3 plus the reference TRBV30 and TRBJ2-6 genes for the other parts give the full variable domain: SQTIHQWPATLVQPVGSPLSLECTVEGTSNPNLYWYRQAAGRGLQLLFYSVGIGQISSEVPQNLSASRPQDRQFILSSKKLLLSDSGFYLCAFHRDRTSSGANVLTFGAGSRLTVL.